The present T cell receptor (beta chain) was sequenced within a study of regulatory T cells in long-lasting Graves disease. The time point: newly diagnosed GD, antithyroid drugs for less than 3 months. RNA from PBMCs was the source of the TCR library. The CDR3 spans 13 residues. Losses at the gene ends were 2 bases for V and 4 bases for J; bases not matched to a gene: 4. Germline CDR1 reads SQVTM; CDR2 reads ANQGSEA. HTBI primers from iRepertoire and Arm-PCR of CDR3 regions yielded the TCR beta libraries. One entry per CDR3 protein results from TCRdb running MiXCR on the multiplex PCR reads. The repertoire holds about 530,000 distinct CDR3 sequences, around 15% seen once, with roughly 25% in the top ten. The sample also formed part of further work on T cells in Graves' hyperthyroidism and ophthalmopathy.

The specimen comprised peripheral blood mononuclear cells (PBMCs), sampled at new diagnosis, from a patient treated with antithyroid drugs. This receptor was obtained from a middle-aged woman with Graves disease. The rearrangement links TRBV29-1 to TRBJ2-7, with 8 bases identical to TRBD2. CDR3 region: CSVESAGGYEQYF. Here the CDR3 DNA reads TGCAGCGTTGAATCGGCGGGGGGATACGAGCAGTACTTC.